The next 9 T cell receptor beta chains were all read from a single sample in a study of blood T cell repertoires in COVID-19. Sequenced by immunoSEQ multiplex PCR; TCRdb stores in-frame clones only, minus some. Here the sample spans about 110,000 clones, under 95% being singletons. Material for sequencing was peripheral blood. These TCRs come from a woman aged 25 to 45 with acute or convalescent COVID-19.

This chain joins TRBV29-1 and TRBJ1-1; a possible D gene is TRBD1 (5 bases). The CDR3 is made up of 16 amino acids. From germline, CDR1 is SQVTM and CDR2 ANQGSEA. V was pared by 6 bases and J by 0 bases, with 20 bases between. CDR3 bases: TGCAGCGTCGTCAGGGACTGGACTGGTATGAACACTGAAGCTTTCTTT. It encodes CSVVRDWTGMNTEAFF.

This chain joins TRBV24-1 and TRBJ1-5, with D possibly being TRBD1 (5 bases). Deletions cut 4 bases from V and 5 bases from J, with 20 bases between. The germline gives CDR1 KGHDR, CDR2 SFDVKD. CDR3 size: 17 residues. The CDR3 bases are TGTGCCACCAGTGACAAAGAAACTGCGGGGCTTGATCAGCCCCAGCATTTT. It specifies CATSDKETAGLDQPQHF.

The rearrangement joins TRBV25-1 to TRBJ1-1; no reliable D call. The CDR3 sequence is 11 residues long. Germline V gene data show CDR1 as MGHDK and CDR2 as SYGVNS. Trimming left V 6 bases short and J 2 bases short, with 4 bases between. The CDR3, as DNA: TGTGCCAGCAGGAGAAACACTGAAGCTTTCTTT. Amino acids: CASRRNTEAFF. Full variable domain (remainder filled in from reference TRBV25-1 and TRBJ1-1): EADIYQTPRYLVIGTGKKITLECSQTMGHDKMYWYQQDPGMELHLIHYSYGVNSTEKGDLSSESTVSRIRTEHFPLTLESARPSHTSQYLCASRRNTEAFFGQGTRLTVV.

The chain carries TRBV18 and TRBJ2-7, with 9 bases that match TRBD1. CDR1 KGHSH and CDR2 LQKENI come from the germline V gene. This CDR3 has 16 residues. The V segment lost 3 bases and the J segment 2 bases; nucleotides outside the gene matches: 8. Written as DNA, the CDR3 is TGTGCCAGCTCACCCCGGGACAGGGCGTCTGCCTACGAGCAGTACTTC. Translated: CASSPRDRASAYEQYF.

The chain has TRBV3-1 (or the pseudogene TRBV3-2) and TRBJ2-5; 12 bases are a match to TRBD2. Germline CDR1 reads LGHDT; CDR2 reads YNNKEL (reference sequence). The CDR3 contains 17 residues. J was trimmed by 3 bases and V by 4 bases; bases with no gene match: 9. This CDR3 reads CASSPPDASGREETQYF. DNA of the CDR3: TGTGCCAGCAGCCCCCCCGATGCTAGCGGGAGGGAAGAGACCCAGTACTTC.

The rearrangement links TRBV7-2 to TRBJ2-1, with 14 bases that match TRBD2. The V segment lost 6 bases and the J segment 8 bases; nucleotides outside the gene matches: 9. The CDR3 covers 16 residues. From germline, CDR1 is SGHTA and CDR2 FQGNSA. CDR3 coding DNA: TGTGCCAGCAGACCCGCCGGGACTAGCGGGGGACATGAGCAGTTCTTC. Encoded protein: CASRPAGTSGGHEQFF.

The chain recombines TRBV24-1 with TRBJ2-1; 7 nucleotides align to TRBD2. The CDR3 consists of 15 residues. V was clipped by 3 bases and J by 4 bases; unmatched bases: 5. The germline V gene has CDR1 KGHDR and CDR2 SFDVKD. The CDR3 coding sequence is TGTGCCACCAGTGATCCGGGACTACCTTACAATGAGCAGTTCTTC. It translates to CATSDPGLPYNEQFF.

The chain couples TRBV3-1 (or the pseudogene TRBV3-2) to TRBJ1-3, with a tentative D call TRBD1 (5 bases). Deletions cut 2 bases from V and 4 bases from J, with 9 bases between. The CDR3 length is 14 residues. Germline V CDR1 and CDR2: LGHDT, YNNKEL (reference sequence). CDR3 residues: CASSQQGGGNTIYF. CDR3 in DNA: TGTGCCAGCAGCCAACAGGGCGGAGGAAACACCATATATTTT.

The chain couples TRBV5-1 to TRBJ2-1; D might be TRBD2 (5 bases). This CDR3 has 13 amino acids. Germline V lookup: CDR1 SGHRS, CDR2 YFSETQ. V shed 4 bases and J shed 5 bases, with 10 bases lying between them. Here the CDR3 DNA reads TGCGCCAGCAGCCTGGGCGGGCACAATGAGCAGTTCTTC. The encoded protein is CASSLGGHNEQFF.